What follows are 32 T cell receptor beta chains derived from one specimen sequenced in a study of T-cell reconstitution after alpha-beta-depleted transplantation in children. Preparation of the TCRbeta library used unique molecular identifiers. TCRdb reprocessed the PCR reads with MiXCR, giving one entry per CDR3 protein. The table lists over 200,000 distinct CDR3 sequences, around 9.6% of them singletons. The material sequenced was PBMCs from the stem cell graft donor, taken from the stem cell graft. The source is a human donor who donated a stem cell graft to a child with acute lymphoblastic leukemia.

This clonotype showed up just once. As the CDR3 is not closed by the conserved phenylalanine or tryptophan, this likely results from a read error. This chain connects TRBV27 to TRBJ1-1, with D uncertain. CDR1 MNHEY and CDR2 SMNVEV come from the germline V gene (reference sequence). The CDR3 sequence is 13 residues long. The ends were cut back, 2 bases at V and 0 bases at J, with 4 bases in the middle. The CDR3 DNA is TGTGCCAGCAGTTTAGACATGAACACTGAAGCTTTCTAT. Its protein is CASSLDMNTEAFY.

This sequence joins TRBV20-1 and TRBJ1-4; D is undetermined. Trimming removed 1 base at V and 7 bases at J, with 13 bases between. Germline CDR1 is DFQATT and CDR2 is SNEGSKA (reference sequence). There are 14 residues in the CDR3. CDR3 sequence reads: CSARARSGIEKLFF. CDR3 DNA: TGCAGTGCTAGAGCCCGATCGGGAATTGAAAAACTGTTTTTT.

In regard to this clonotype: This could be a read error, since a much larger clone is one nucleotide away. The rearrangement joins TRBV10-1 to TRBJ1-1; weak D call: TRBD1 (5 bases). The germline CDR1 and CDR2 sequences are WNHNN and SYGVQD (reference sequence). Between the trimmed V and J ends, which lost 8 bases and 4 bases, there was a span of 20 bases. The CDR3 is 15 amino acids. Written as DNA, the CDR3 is TGCGCCAGCGGGGACCGGGACGCGGCCAGCACTGAAGCTTTCTTT. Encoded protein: CASGDRDAASTEAFF.

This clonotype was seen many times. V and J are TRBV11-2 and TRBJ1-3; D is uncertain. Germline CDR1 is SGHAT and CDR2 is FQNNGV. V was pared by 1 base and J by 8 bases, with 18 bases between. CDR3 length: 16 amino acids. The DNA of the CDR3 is TGTGCCAGCAGCTTAGTCCACAGCTCCTCTTCTTACACCATATATTTT. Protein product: CASSLVHSSSSYTIYF.

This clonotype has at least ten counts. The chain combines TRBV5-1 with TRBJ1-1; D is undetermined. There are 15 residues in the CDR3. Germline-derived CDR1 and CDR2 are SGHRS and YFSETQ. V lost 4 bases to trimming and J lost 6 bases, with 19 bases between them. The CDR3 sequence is CASSPDPDGGSEAFF. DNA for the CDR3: TGCGCCAGCAGCCCTGACCCGGACGGCGGCTCTGAAGCTTTCTTT.

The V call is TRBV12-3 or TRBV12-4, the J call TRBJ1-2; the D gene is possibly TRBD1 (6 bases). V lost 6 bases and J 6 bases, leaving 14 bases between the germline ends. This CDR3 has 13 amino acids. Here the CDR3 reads CASSLTGRNGYTF. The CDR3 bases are TGTGCCAGCAGCCTTACAGGGAGGAATGGCTACACCTTC.

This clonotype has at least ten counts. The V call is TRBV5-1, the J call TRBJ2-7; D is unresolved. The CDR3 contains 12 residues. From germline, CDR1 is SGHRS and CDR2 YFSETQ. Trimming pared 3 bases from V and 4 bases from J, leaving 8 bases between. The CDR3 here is CASSSIGYEQYF. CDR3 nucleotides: TGCGCCAGCAGCTCCATCGGTTACGAGCAGTACTTC.

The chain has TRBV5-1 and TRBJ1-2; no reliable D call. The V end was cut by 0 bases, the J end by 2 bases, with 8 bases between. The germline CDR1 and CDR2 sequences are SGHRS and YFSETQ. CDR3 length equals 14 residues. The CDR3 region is CASSLGEYNYGYTF. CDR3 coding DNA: TGCGCCAGCAGCTTGGGGGAATACAACTATGGCTACACCTTC.

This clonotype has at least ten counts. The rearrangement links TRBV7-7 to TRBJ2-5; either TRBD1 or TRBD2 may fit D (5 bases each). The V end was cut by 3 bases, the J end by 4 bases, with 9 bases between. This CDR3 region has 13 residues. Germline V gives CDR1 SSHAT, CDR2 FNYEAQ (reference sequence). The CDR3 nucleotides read TGTGCCAGCAGCTTTTGGGGGTTAGAGACCCAGTACTTC. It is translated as CASSFWGLETQYF.

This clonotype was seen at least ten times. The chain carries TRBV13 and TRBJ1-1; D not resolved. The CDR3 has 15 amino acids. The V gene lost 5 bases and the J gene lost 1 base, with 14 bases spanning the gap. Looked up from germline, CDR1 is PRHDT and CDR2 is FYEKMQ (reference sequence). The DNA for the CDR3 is TGTGCCAGCAGCCGTTCCTCAGTGGGGAACACTGAAGCTTTCTTT. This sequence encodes CASSRSSVGNTEAFF.

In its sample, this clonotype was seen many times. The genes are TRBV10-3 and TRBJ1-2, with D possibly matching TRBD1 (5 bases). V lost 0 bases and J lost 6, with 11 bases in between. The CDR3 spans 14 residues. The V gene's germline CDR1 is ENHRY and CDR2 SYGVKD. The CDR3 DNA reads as TGTGCCATCAGTGAGTCGAGTGGGGCGCATGGCTACACCTTC. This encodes CAISESSGAHGYTF.

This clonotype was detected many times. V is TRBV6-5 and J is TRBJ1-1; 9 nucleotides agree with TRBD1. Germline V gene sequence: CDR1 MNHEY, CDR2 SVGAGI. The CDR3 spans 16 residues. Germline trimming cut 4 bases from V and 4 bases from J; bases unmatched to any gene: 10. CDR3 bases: TGTGCCAGCAGTTCACAGGGGGCGCGGAGCCTCACTGAAGCTTTCTTT. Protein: CASSSQGARSLTEAFF.

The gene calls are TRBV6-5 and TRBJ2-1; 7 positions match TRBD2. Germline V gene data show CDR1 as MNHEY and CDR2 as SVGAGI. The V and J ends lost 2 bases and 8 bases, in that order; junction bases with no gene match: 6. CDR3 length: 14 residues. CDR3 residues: CASSYGASGDEQFF. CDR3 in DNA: TGTGCCAGCAGTTACGGGGCTAGCGGCGATGAGCAGTTCTTC.

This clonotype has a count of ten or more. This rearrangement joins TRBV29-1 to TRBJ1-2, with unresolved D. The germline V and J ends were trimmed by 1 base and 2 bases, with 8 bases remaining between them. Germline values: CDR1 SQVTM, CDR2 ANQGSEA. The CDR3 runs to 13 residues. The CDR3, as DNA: TGCAGCGTTGAAGGGAAGTACAACTATGGCTACACCTTC. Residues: CSVEGKYNYGYTF.

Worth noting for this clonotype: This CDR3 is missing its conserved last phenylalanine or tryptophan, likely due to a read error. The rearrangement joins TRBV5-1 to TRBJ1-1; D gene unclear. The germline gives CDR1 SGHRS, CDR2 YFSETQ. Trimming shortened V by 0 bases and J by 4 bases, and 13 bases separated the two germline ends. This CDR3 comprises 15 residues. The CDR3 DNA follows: TGCGCCAGCAGCTTGGACCTAAGGGAGGGCACTGAAGCTTTCTGT. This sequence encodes CASSLDLREGTEAFC.

CDR3 region: CASSLREDTLFATNEKLFF. DNA for the CDR3: TGCGCCAGCAGTTTAAGGGAGGACACCTTGTTTGCAACTAATGAAAAACTGTTTTTT. The chain combines TRBV5-1 with TRBJ1-4, with D tentatively TRBD1 (5 bases). This CDR3 contains 19 residues. Trimming cost V 5 bases and J 0 bases, with 23 bases left between them. Germline CDR1 SGHRS, CDR2 YFSETQ.

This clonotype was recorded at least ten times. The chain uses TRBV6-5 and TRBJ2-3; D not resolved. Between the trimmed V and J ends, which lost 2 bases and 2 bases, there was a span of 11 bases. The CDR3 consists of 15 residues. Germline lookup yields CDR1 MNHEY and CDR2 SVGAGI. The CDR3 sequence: CASSYRKGNTDTQYF. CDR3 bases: TGTGCCAGCAGTTACCGGAAGGGAAACACAGATACGCAGTATTTT.

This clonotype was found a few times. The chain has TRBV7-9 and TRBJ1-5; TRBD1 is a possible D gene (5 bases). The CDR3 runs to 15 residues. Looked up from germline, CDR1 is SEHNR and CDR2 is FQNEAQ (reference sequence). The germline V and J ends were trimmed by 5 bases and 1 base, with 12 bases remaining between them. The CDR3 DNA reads TGTGCCAGCAGCCCGGCGGGACGAAGCAATCAGCCCCAGCATTTT. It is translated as CASSPAGRSNQPQHF. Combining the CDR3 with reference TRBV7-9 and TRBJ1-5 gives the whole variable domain DTGVSQNPRHKITKRGQNVTFRCDPISEHNRLYWYRQTLGQGPEFLTYFQNEAQLEKSRLLSDRFSAERPKGSFSTLEIQRTEQGDSAMYLCASSPAGRSNQPQHFGDGTRLSIL.

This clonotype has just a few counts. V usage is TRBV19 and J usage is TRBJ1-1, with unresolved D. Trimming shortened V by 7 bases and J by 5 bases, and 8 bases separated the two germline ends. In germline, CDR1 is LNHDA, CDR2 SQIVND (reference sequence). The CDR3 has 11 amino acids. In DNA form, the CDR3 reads TGTGCCAGTAAGCGTGGAACTGAAGCTTTCTTT. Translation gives CASKRGTEAFF.

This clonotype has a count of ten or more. The CDR3 DNA reads as TGTGCCAGCAGATCAGGGTTTGGTCAGCCCCAGCATTTT. Translated: CASRSGFGQPQHF. V usage is TRBV2 and J usage is TRBJ1-5, with D perhaps matching TRBD1 (5 bases). The CDR3 extends over 13 amino acids. Germline loops: CDR1 SNHLY, CDR2 FYNNEI. Between the trimmed V and J ends, which lost 6 bases and 6 bases, there was a span of 12 bases.

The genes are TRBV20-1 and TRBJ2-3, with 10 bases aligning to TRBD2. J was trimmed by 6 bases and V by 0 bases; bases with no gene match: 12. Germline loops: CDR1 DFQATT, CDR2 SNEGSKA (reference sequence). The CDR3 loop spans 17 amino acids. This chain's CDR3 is CSARDPQRGGSLDTQYF. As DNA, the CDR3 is TGCAGTGCTAGAGATCCCCAGCGGGGGGGGTCCTTGGATACGCAGTATTTT.

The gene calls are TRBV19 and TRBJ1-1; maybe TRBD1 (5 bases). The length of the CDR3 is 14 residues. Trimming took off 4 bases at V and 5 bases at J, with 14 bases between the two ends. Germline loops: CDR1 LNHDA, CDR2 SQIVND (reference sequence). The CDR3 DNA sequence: TGTGCCAGTAGTACCCAGGGTGGGATTACTGAAGCTTTCTTT. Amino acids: CASSTQGGITEAFF.

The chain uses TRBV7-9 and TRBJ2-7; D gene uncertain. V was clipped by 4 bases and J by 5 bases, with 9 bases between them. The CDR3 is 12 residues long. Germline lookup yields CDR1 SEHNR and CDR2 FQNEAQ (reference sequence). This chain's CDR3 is CASSSVGDEQYF. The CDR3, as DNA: TGTGCCAGCAGCTCGGTAGGTGACGAGCAGTACTTC. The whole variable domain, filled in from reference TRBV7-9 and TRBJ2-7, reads DTGVSQNPRHKITKRGQNVTFRCDPISEHNRLYWYRQTLGQGPEFLTYFQNEAQLEKSRLLSDRFSAERPKGSFSTLEIQRTEQGDSAMYLCASSSVGDEQYFGPGTRLTVT.

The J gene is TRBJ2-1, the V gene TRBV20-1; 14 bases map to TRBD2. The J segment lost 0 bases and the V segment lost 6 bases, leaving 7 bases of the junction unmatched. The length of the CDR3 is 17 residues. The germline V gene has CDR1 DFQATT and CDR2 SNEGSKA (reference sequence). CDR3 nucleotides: TGCAGTGCCCCGGGACTAGCGGGGGTTTCCTCCTACAATGAGCAGTTCTTC. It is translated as CSAPGLAGVSSYNEQFF.

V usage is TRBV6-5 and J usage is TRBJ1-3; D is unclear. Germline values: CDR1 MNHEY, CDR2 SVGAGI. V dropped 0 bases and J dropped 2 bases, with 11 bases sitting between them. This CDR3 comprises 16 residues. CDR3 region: CASSYSTRSAGNTIYF. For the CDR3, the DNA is TGTGCCAGCAGTTACTCGACCCGGTCAGCTGGAAACACCATATATTTT.

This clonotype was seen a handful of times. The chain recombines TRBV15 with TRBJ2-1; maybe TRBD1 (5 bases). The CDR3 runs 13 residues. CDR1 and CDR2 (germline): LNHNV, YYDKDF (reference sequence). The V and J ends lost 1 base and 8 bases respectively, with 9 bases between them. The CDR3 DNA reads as TGTGCCACCAGCAGAGTATTCAGGGATGAGCAGTTCTTC. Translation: CATSRVFRDEQFF. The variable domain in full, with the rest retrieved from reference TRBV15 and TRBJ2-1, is DAMVIQNPRYQVTQFGKPVTLSCSQTLNHNVMYWYQQKSSQAPKLLFHYYDKDFNNEADTPDNFQSRRPNTSFCFLDIRSPGLGDTAMYLCATSRVFRDEQFFGPGTRLTVL.

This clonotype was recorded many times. The CDR3: CASSLEYGQGDGSYGYTF. The CDR3 DNA sequence: TGCGCCAGCAGCTTGGAATATGGGCAGGGGGACGGTAGCTATGGCTACACCTTC. The chain carries TRBV5-1 and TRBJ1-2; 7 nucleotides match TRBD1. The CDR3 is 18 amino acids. CDR1 is SGHRS, CDR2 YFSETQ, per germline. With 0 bases clipped from V and 4 bases from J, the junction kept 15 bases outside the gene matches.

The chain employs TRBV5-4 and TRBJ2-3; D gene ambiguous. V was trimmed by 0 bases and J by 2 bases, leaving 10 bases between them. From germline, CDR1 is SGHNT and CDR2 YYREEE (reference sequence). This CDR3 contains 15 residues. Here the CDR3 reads CASSLEGRPTDTQYF. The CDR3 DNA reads TGTGCCAGCAGCTTGGAGGGCAGGCCCACAGATACGCAGTATTTT.

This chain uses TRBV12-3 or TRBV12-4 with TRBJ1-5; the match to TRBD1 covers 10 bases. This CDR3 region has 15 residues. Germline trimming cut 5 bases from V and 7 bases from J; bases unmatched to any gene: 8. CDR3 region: CASSAGQGVRQPQHF. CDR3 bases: TGTGCCAGCAGTGCTGGACAGGGGGTCCGGCAGCCCCAGCATTTT.

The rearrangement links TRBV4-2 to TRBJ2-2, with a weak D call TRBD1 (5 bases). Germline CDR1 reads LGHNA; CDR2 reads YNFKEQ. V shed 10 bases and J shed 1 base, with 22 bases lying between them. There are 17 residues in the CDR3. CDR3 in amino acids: CAMGPGHPRLNTGELFF. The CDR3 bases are TGTGCCATGGGCCCCGGACACCCCCGACTGAACACCGGGGAGCTGTTTTTT.

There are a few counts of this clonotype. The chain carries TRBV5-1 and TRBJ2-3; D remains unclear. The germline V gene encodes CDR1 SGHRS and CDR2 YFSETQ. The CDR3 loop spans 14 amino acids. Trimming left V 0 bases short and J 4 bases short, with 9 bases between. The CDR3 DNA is TGCGCCAGCAGCTTGGAATCCCAGGCAGATACGCAGTATTTT. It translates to CASSLESQADTQYF.

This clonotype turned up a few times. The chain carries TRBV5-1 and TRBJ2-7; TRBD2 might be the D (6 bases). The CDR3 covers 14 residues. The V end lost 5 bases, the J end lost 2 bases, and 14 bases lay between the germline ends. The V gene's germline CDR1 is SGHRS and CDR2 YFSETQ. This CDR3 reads CASSRSGTAYEQYF. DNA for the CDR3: TGCGCCAGCAGTCGGTCAGGGACTGCCTACGAGCAGTACTTC.